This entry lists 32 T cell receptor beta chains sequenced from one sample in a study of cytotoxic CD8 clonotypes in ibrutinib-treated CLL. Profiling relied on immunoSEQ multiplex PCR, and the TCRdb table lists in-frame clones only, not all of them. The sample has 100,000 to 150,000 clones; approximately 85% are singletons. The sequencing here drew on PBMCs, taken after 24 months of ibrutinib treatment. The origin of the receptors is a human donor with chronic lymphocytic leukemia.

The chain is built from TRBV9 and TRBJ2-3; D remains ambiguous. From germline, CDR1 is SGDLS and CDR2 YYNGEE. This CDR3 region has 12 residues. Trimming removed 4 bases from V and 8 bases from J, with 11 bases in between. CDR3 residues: CASSTKEFTQYF. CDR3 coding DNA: TGTGCCAGCAGCACAAAAGAATTTACGCAGTATTTT.

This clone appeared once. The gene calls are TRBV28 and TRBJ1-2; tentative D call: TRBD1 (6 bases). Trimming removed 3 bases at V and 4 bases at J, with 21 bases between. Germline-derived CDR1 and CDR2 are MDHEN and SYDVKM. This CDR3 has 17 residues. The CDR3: CASSLFSAGALGYGYTF. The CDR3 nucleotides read TGTGCCAGCAGTTTGTTCTCAGCGGGGGCGCTTGGCTATGGCTACACCTTC.

Here the CDR3 DNA reads TGTGCCAGCAGTTTAGTGTTTGCCTCCTATAATTCACCCCTCCACTTT. Translating it yields CASSLVFASYNSPLHF. The chain uses TRBV27 and TRBJ1-6; D call uncertain. V was trimmed by 2 bases and J by 0 bases, leaving 8 bases between them. This CDR3 contains 16 residues. Germline loops: CDR1 MNHEY, CDR2 SMNVEV (reference sequence).

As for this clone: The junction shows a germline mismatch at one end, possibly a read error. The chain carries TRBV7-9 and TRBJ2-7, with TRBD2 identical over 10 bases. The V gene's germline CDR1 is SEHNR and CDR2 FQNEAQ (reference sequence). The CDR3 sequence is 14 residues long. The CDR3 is CASSLAGVPYEQYF. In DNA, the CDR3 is TGTGCCAGCAGCCTAGCGGGAGTCCCCTACGAGCAGTACTTC.

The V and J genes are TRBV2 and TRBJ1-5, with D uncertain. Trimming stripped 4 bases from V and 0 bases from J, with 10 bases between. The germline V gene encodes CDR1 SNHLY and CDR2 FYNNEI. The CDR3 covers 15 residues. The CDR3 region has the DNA TGTGCCAGCAGTGCTAGTCGGATTAGCAATCAGCCCCAGCATTTT. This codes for CASSASRISNQPQHF. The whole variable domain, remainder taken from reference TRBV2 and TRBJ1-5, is EPEVTQTPSHQVTQMGQEVILRCVPISNHLYFYWYRQILGQKVEFLVSFYNNEISEKSEIFDDQFSVERPDGSNFTLKIRSTKLEDSAMYFCASSASRISNQPQHFGDGTRLSIL.

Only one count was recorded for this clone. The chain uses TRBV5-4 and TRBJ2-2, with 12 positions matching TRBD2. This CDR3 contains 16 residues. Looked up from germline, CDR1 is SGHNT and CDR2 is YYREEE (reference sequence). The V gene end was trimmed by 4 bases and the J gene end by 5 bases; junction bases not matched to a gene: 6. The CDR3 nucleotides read TGTGCCAGCAGCCCTACTAGCGGGAGGTTTACCGGGGAGCTGTTTTTT. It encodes CASSPTSGRFTGELFF.

DNA of the CDR3: TGTGCCAGCAAAACTGGAATGGGGGAGGGACCTAGGTACTTC. Its protein is CASKTGMGEGPRYF. V is TRBV5-6 and J is TRBJ2-7, with 7 positions matching TRBD2. The trim removed 6 bases at V and 12 bases at J, leaving 18 bases unmatched. Germline V gene lookup returns CDR1 SGHDT and CDR2 YYEEEE. This CDR3 contains 14 residues. The full variable domain, with the rest looked up from reference TRBV5-6 and TRBJ2-7, is DAGVTQSPTHLIKTRGQQVTLRCSPKSGHDTVSWYQQALGQGPQFIFQYYEEEERQRGNFPDRFSGHQFPNYSSELNVNALLLGDSALYLCASKTGMGEGPRYFGPGTRLTVT.

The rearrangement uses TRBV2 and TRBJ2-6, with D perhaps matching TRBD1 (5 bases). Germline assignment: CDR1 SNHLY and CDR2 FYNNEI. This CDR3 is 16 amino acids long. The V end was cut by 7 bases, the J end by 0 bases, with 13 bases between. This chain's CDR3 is CASTLDSSSGANVLTF. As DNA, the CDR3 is TGTGCCAGCACTCTAGACAGCAGCTCTGGGGCCAACGTCCTGACTTTC.

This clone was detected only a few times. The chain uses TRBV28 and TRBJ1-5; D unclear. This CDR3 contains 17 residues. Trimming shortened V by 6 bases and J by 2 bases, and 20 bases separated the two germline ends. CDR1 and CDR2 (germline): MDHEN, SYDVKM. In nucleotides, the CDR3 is TGTGCCAGCAGAAACCTGGACCTCAGGCATGGCAATCAGCCCCAGCATTTT. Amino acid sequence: CASRNLDLRHGNQPQHF.

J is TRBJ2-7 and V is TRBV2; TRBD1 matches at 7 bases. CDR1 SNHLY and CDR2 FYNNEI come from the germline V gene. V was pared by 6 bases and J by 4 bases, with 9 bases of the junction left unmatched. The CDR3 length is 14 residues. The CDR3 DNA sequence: TGTGCCAGCAGCGCGGACAGGTTAAGATACGAGCAGTACTTC. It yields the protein CASSADRLRYEQYF.

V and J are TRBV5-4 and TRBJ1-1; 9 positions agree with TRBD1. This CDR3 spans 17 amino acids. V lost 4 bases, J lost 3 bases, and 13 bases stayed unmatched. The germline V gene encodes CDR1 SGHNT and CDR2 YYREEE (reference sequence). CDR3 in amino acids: CASSNTQGAGRYTEAFF. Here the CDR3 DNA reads TGTGCCAGCAGCAATACACAGGGGGCGGGAAGGTACACTGAAGCTTTCTTT.

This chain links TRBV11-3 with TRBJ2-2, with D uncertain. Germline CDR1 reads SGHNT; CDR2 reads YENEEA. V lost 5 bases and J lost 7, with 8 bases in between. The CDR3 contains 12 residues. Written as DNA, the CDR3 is TGTGCCAGCAGCGGAAGGAACGGGGAGCTGTTTTTT. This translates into CASSGRNGELFF.

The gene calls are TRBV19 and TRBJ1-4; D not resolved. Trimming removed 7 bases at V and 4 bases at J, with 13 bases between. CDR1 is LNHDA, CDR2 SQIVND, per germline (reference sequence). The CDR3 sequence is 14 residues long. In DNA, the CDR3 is TGTGCCAGTAAAGGGTATTACAGTAATGAAAAACTGTTTTTT. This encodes CASKGYYSNEKLFF.

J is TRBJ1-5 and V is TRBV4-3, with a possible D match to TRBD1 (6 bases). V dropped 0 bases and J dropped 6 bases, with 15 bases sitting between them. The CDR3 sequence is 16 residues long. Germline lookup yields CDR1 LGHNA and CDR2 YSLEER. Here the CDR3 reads CASSQDEGGAGQPQHF. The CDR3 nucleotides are TGCGCCAGCAGCCAAGATGAGGGGGGGGCCGGTCAGCCCCAGCATTTT.

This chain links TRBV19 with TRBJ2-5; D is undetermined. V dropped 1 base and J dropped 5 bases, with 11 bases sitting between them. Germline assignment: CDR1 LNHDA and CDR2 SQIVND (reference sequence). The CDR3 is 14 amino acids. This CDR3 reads CASSIGPGRETQYF. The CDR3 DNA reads TGTGCCAGTAGTATAGGGCCCGGACGTGAGACCCAGTACTTC.

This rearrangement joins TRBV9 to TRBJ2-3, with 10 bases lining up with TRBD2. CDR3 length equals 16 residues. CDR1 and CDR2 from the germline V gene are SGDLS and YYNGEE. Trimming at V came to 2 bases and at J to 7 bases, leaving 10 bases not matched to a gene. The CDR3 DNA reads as TGTGCCAGCAGCGTCAGCGGGGGGGCCGTCCTAAATACGCAGTATTTT. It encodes CASSVSGGAVLNTQYF.

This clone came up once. For the CDR3, the DNA is TGTGCCAGCAGCTTAGACCCCCCCGGGGGCCAAGAGACCCAGTACTTC. It translates to CASSLDPPGGQETQYF. The chain employs TRBV7-2 and TRBJ2-5; possibly TRBD2 for D (6 bases). The CDR3 length is 16 residues. Per germline, CDR1 SGHTA and CDR2 FQGNSA. V was pared by 1 base and J by 1 base, with 13 bases between.

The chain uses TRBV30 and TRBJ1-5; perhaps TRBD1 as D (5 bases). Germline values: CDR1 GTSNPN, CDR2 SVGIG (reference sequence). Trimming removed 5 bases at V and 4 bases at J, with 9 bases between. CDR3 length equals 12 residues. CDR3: CAWGGGNQPQHF. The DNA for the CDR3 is TGTGCCTGGGGGGGAGGGAATCAGCCCCAGCATTTT.

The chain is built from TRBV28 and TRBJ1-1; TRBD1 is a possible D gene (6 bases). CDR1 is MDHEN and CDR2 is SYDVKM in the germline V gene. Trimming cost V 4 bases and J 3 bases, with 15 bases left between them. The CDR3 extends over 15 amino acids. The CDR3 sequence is CASSSTGSRHTEAFF. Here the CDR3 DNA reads TGTGCCAGCAGTTCTACAGGGAGCAGACACACTGAAGCTTTCTTT.

This CDR3 reads CASGAGQGAYEQYF. The DNA of the CDR3 is TGTGCCAGCGGAGCGGGGCAGGGTGCCTACGAGCAGTACTTC. This chain connects TRBV7-2 to TRBJ2-7, with TRBD2 identical over 7 bases. The germline V gene encodes CDR1 SGHTA and CDR2 FQGNSA. The CDR3 spans 14 residues. V was clipped by 8 bases and J by 2 bases; unmatched bases: 9.

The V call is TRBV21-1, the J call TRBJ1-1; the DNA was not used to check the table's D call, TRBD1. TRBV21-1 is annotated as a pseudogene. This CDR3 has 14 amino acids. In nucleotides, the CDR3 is TGTGCCAGCAGCAAAGCACAGGGGGTTGGTGAAGCTTTCTTT. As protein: CASSKAQGVGEAFF.

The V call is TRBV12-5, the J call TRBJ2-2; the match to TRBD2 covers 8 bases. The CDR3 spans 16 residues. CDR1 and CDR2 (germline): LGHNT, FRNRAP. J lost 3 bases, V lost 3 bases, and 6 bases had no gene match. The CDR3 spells CASGFQAGAHTGELFF. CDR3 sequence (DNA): TGTGCTAGTGGTTTCCAAGCGGGAGCGCACACCGGGGAGCTGTTTTTT.

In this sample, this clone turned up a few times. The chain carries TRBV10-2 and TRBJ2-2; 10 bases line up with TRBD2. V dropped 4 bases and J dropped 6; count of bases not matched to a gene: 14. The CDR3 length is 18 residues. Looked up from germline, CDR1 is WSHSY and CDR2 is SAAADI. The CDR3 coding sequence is TGCGCCAGCAGTGTGGGGGCGCGGGCTAGCGGGAGTGCCGGGGAGCTGTTTTTT. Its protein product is CASSVGARASGSAGELFF.

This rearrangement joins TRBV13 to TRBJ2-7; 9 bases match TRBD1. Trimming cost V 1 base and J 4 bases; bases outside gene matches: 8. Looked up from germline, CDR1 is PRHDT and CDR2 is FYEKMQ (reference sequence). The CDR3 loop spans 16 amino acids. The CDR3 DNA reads TGTGCCAGCAGCTTAGAGGCCGGGACAGGGATTTACGAGCAGTACTTC. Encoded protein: CASSLEAGTGIYEQYF.

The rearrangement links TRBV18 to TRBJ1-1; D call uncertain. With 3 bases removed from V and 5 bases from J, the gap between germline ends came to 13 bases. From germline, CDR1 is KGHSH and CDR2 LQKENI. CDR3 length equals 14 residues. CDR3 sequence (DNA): TGTGCCAGCTCACCTTTGTCGTCGGGGACTGAAGCTTTCTTT. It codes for CASSPLSSGTEAFF.

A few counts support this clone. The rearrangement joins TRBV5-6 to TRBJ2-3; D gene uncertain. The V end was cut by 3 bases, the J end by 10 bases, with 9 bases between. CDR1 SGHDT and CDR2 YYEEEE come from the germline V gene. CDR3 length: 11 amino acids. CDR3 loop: CASSWDSAQYF. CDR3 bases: TGTGCCAGCAGCTGGGATTCGGCGCAGTATTTT.

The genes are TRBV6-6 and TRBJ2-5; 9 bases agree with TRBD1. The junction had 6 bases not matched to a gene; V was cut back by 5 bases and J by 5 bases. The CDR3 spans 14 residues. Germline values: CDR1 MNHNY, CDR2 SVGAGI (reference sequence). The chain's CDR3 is CASSMDRGEETQYF. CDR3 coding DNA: TGTGCCAGCAGTATGGACAGGGGTGAGGAGACCCAGTACTTC.

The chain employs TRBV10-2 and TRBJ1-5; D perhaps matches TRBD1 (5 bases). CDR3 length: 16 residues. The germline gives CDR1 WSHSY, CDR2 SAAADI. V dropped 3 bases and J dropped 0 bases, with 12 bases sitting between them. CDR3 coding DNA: TGCGCCAGCAGTGACAGGACAATCTTTAGCAATCAGCCCCAGCATTTT. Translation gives CASSDRTIFSNQPQHF.

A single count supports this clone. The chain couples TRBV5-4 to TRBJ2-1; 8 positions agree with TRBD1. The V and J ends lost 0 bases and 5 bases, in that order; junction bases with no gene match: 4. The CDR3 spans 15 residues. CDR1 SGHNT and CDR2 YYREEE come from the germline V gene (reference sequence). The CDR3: CASSLGQGANNEQFF. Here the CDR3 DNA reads TGTGCCAGCAGCTTGGGGCAGGGGGCTAACAATGAGCAGTTCTTC.

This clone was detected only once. CDR3 residues: CASSRVYEQYF. The DNA for the CDR3 is TGTGCCAGCAGCCGCGTCTACGAGCAGTACTTC. The rearrangement joins TRBV7-9 to TRBJ2-7; D uncertain. Germline-derived CDR1 and CDR2 are SEHNR and FQNEAQ (reference sequence). Deletions cut 5 bases from V and 3 bases from J, with 5 bases between. The CDR3 is 11 amino acids.

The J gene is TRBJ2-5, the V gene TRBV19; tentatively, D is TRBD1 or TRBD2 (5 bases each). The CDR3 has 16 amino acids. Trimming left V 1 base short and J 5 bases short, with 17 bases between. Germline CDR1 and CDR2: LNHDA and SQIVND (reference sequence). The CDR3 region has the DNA TGTGCCAGTAGTATAGGCCCCACAGGACTTGGGGAGACCCAGTACTTC. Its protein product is CASSIGPTGLGETQYF.

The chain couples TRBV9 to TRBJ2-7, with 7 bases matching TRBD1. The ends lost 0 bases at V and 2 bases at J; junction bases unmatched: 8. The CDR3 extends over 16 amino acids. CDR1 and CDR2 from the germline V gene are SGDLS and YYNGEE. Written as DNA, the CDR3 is TGTGCCAGCAGCGTAGGGGAAGGGGGCAATACCTACGAGCAGTACTTC. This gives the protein CASSVGEGGNTYEQYF.